The sequence of this T cell receptor beta chain was determined in a study of shared clonotypes between healthy human individuals. Whole-study results and caveats: Non-shared clonotypes displayed generation probabilities falling below those of clonotypes present in all four donors.

Sequencing was performed with immunoSEQ multiplex PCR; in TCRdb, only in-frame clones are kept and a portion is missing. Found here are under 550,000 clones, almost 97% of them singletons; the top ten hold less than 0.06%. Per germline, CDR1 SEHNR and CDR2 FQNEAQ (reference sequence). With 3 bases removed from V and 3 bases from J, the gap between germline ends came to 4 bases. The CDR3 contains 12 residues. Points on this clone: Its antigen remains unknown.

The sequence derives from a woman under 40 in good health. Source material: naive CD4+ T cells sorted from blood. The subset denotes: CD45RA+ positively selected. J is TRBJ2-3 and V is TRBV7-9, with D unresolved. The CDR3 nucleotides are TGTGCCAGCAGCTTTCCGACAGATACGCAGTATTTT. It codes for CASSFPTDTQYF.